This entry is about one TCR beta chain. Measured with immunoSEQ multiplex PCR; TCRdb has only the in-frame clones, and not every one. The top ten hold over 1.5% of the sample, which has some 460,000 clones, about 90% seen once. The ends were cut back, 7 bases at V and 0 bases at J, with 19 bases in the middle. Germline assignment: CDR1 MDHEN and CDR2 SYDVKM. The CDR3 runs to 17 residues. Participants spanned ages roughly 18 to 95 years and resided in some 22 US areas. Which cohort a participant joined came from the clinical history participants gave. This record belongs to a study of blood T cell repertoires in COVID-19.

Source material: PBMCs or T cells enriched from blood (not recorded which). The rearrangement uses TRBV28 and TRBJ2-1; possible D gene TRBD1, 6 bases. This TCR derives from a woman between 18 and 29 years old with acute COVID-19. The CDR3 DNA sequence: TGTGCCAGCACCAGCTCAGGGGCCCCTAGCTCCTACAATGAGCAGTTCTTC. Translating gives CASTSSGAPSSYNEQFF.